A single sample gave rise to the 8 T cell receptor beta chains below, sequenced in a study of blood T cell repertoires in COVID-19. TCRdb's copy holds only in-frame clones and misses some; the assay was immunoSEQ multiplex PCR. The profile shows 70,000 or so clones, roughly 90% of them singletons. Sequenced sample: peripheral blood. The origin of the receptors is a human donor in a cohort sampled during active COVID-19.

The rearrangement joins TRBV6-4 to TRBJ2-1, with D perhaps matching TRBD2 (6 bases). Trimming removed 4 bases at V and 2 bases at J, with 12 bases between. Germline lookup yields CDR1 MRHNA and CDR2 SNTAGT. CDR3 length: 15 amino acids. The DNA for the CDR3 is TGTGCCAGCAGTGTGATAGCGGCAACCTACAATGAGCAGTTCTTC. It translates to CASSVIAATYNEQFF.

V usage is TRBV7-8 and J usage is TRBJ2-7; TRBD2 matches at 7 bases. Looked up from germline, CDR1 is SGHVS and CDR2 is FQNEAQ. The CDR3 runs to 15 residues. Unmatched junction bases numbered 3, after V lost 0 bases and J lost 1 base. The CDR3 DNA sequence: TGTGCCAGCAGCTTAGCCCCTAGCGGTTCCTACGAGCAGTACTTC. Its translation is CASSLAPSGSYEQYF.

This clone was seen once. The chain carries TRBV27 and TRBJ2-3; 7 positions match TRBD1. The CDR3 extends over 17 amino acids. Trimming cost V 3 bases and J 4 bases; bases outside gene matches: 13. The germline CDR1 and CDR2 sequences are MNHEY and SMNVEV (reference sequence). The CDR3 here is CASSFFFDRVESDTQYF. The CDR3 DNA follows: TGTGCCAGCAGTTTTTTCTTTGACAGGGTCGAGTCAGATACGCAGTATTTT.

V and J are TRBV5-1 and TRBJ2-7; 10 nucleotides match TRBD1. The CDR3 sequence is 14 residues long. Germline CDR1 reads SGHRS; CDR2 reads YFSETQ. Trimming took 7 bases from V and 5 from J; bases not matched to a gene: 9. The CDR3 reads CASSPGQGSHEQYF. The CDR3, as DNA: TGCGCCAGCTCTCCGGGACAGGGGTCCCACGAGCAGTACTTC.

The chain combines TRBV9 with TRBJ2-3, with D possibly being TRBD2 (5 bases). Trimming pared 0 bases from V and 0 bases from J, leaving 11 bases between. The germline CDR1 and CDR2 sequences are SGDLS and YYNGEE. The CDR3 sequence is 16 residues long. The CDR3 region is CASSVGSGTSTDTQYF. Written as DNA, the CDR3 is TGTGCCAGCAGCGTAGGGAGCGGCACTAGCACAGATACGCAGTATTTT.

The CDR3 loop reads CASWGAGLSYNEQFF. The CDR3, as DNA: TGTGCCAGCTGGGGAGCGGGATTATCATACAATGAGCAGTTCTTC. This sequence joins TRBV18 and TRBJ2-1; 7 bases are shared with TRBD2. Germline V gene lookup returns CDR1 KGHSH and CDR2 LQKENI. The length of the CDR3 is 15 residues. Trimming removed 7 bases from V and 4 bases from J; junction bases left unmatched: 10.

The chain recombines TRBV5-1 with TRBJ2-5, with 14 bases that match TRBD2. CDR3 length equals 16 residues. J gave up 4 bases and V 4 bases, and 6 bases lay outside the gene matches. Germline V gene lookup returns CDR1 SGHRS and CDR2 YFSETQ. The CDR3 spells CASSAGTSGSRETQYF. CDR3 bases: TGCGCCAGCAGCGCGGGGACTAGCGGGAGTAGAGAGACCCAGTACTTC.

The chain carries TRBV6-5 and TRBJ2-2; D not resolved. Trimming pared 1 base from V and 4 bases from J, leaving 10 bases between. Looked up from germline, CDR1 is MNHEY and CDR2 is SVGAGI. The CDR3 sequence is 15 residues long. CDR3 in amino acids: CASSYYDSSTGELFF. The CDR3 DNA sequence: TGTGCCAGCAGTTACTATGACTCCAGCACCGGGGAGCTGTTTTTT.